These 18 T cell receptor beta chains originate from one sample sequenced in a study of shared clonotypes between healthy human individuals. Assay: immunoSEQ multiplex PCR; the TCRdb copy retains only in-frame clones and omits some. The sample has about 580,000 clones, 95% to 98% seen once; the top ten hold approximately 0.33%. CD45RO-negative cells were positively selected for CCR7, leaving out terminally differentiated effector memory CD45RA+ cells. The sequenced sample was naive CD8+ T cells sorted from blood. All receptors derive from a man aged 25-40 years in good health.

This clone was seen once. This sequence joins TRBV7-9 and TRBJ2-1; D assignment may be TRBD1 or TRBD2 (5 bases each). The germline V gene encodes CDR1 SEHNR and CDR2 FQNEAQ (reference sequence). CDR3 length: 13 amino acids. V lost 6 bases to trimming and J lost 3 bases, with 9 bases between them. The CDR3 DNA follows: TGTGCCAGCAGTAATGGGGGCTACAATGAGCAGTTCTTC. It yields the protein CASSNGGYNEQFF.

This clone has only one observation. The CDR3 sequence is CSASWRVHGYTF. The CDR3 DNA follows: TGCAGCGCCAGCTGGAGGGTTCATGGCTACACCTTC. This chain uses TRBV29-1 with TRBJ1-2; D gene ambiguous. Between the trimmed V and J ends, which lost 7 bases and 6 bases, there was a span of 15 bases. The CDR3 totals 12 residues. CDR1 is SQVTM, CDR2 ANQGSEA, per germline.

The CDR3 region is CASSYFPGQETQYF. CDR3 coding DNA: TGTGCCAGCAGTTACTTCCCCGGACAAGAGACCCAGTACTTC. The chain couples TRBV6-5 to TRBJ2-5; D is unclear. Germline CDR1 and CDR2: MNHEY and SVGAGI. The CDR3 length is 14 residues. V was cut by 1 base and J by 2 bases, with 8 bases left in between.

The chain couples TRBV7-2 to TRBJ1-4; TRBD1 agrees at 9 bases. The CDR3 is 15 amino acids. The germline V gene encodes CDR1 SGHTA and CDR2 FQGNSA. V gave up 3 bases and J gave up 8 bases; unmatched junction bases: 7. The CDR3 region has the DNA TGTGCCAGCAGCTTTAATGGACAGGGGACGGAAAAACTGTTTTTT. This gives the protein CASSFNGQGTEKLFF.

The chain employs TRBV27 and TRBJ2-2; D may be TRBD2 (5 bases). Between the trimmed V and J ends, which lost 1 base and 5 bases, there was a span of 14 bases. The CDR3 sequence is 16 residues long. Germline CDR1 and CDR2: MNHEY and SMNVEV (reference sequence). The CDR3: CASSLYASWETGELFF. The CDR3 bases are TGTGCCAGCAGTTTATACGCTAGCTGGGAGACCGGGGAGCTGTTTTTT.

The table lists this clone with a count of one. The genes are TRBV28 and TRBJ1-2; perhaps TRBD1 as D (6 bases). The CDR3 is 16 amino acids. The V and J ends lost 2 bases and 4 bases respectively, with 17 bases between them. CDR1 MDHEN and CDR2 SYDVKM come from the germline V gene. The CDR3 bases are TGTGCCAGCAGTTTAATTGCCCGGGGGGCGTCCTATGGCTACACCTTC. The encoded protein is CASSLIARGASYGYTF.

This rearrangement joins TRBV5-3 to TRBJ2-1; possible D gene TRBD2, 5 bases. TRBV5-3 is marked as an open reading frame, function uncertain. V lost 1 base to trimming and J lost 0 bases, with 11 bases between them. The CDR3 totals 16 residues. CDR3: CARSLKDCSSYNEQFF. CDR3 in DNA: TGTGCCAGAAGCTTGAAGGACTGTAGCTCCTACAATGAGCAGTTCTTC.

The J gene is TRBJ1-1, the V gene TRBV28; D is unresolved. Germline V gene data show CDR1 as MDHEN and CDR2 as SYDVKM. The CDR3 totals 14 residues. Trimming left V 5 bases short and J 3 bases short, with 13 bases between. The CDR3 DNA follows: TGTGCCAGCAGTCTTCAGGTGGCGGACACTGAAGCTTTCTTT. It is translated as CASSLQVADTEAFF.

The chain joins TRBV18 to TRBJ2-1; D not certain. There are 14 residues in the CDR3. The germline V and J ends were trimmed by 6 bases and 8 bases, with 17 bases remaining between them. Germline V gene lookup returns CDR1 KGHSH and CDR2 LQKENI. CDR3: CASSPPDPPDEQFF. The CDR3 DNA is TGTGCCAGCTCGCCGCCGGACCCTCCGGATGAGCAGTTCTTC.

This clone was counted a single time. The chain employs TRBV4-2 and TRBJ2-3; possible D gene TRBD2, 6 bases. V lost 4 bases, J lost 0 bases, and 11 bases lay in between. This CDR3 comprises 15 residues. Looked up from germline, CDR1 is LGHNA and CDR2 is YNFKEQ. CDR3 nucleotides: TGTGCCAGCAGCCCACGGGACTCTAGCACAGATACGCAGTATTTT. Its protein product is CASSPRDSSTDTQYF.

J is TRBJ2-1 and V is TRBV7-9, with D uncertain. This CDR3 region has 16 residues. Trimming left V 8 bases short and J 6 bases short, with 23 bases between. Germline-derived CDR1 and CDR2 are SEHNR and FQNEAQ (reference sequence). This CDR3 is CASLSSLGTASNEQFF. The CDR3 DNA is TGTGCCAGCCTCTCCAGCCTAGGCACCGCGAGCAATGAGCAGTTCTTC.

The CDR3 coding sequence is TGTGCCAGCAGCTCCTATCAGACCGGGGAGCTGTTTTTT. Translating gives CASSSYQTGELFF. V is TRBV11-2 and J is TRBJ2-2; no definite D call. Per the germline V gene, CDR1 is SGHAT and CDR2 is FQNNGV. With 4 bases removed from V and 5 bases from J, the gap between germline ends came to 8 bases. The CDR3 loop spans 13 amino acids. Combining the CDR3 with reference TRBV11-2 and TRBJ2-2 gives the whole variable domain EAGVAQSPRYKIIEKRQSVAFWCNPISGHATLYWYQQILGQGPKLLIQFQNNGVVDDSQLPKDRFSAERLKGVDSTLKIQPAKLEDSAVYLCASSSYQTGELFFGEGSRLTVL.

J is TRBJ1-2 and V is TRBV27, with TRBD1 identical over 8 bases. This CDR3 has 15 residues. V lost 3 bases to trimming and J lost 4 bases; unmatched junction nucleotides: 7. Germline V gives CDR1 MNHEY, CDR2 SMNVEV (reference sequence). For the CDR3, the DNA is TGTGCCAGCAGTTTTTTGGGACAGGTCCCCTATGGCTACACCTTC. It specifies CASSFLGQVPYGYTF.

For the CDR3, the DNA is TGTGCCAGCAGTTATCGCACGCCCGCTAGGGAGCAGTACTTC. Protein product: CASSYRTPAREQYF. This chain connects TRBV6-5 to TRBJ2-7; D not certain. The CDR3 is 14 amino acids. The germline CDR1 and CDR2 sequences are MNHEY and SVGAGI. The ends were cut back, 3 bases at V and 7 bases at J, with 16 bases in the middle.

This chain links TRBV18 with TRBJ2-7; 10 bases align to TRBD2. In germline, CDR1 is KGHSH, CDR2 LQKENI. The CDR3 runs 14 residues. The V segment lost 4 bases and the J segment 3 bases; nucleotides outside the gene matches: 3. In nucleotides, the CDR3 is TGTGCCAGCTCACTCGGGACTAGCGACTACGAGCAGTACTTC. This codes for CASSLGTSDYEQYF.

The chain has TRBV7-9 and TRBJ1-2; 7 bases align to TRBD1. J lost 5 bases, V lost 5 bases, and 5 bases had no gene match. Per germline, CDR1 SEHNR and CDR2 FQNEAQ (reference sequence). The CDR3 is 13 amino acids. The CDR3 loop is CASSPTGQYGYTF. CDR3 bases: TGTGCCAGCAGCCCGACAGGGCAATATGGCTACACCTTC.

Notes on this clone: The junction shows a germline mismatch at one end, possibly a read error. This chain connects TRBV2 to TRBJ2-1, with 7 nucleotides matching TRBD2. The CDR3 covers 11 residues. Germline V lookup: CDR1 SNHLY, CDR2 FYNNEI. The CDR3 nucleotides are TGTGCCAGCAAGACTAGCCGAGGCGTGCTCTTC. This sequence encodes CASKTSRGVLF.

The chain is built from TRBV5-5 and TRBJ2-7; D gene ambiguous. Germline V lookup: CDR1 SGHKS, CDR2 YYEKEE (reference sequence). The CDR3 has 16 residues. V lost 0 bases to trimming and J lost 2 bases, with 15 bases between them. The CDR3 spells CASSLEGFGVTYEQYF. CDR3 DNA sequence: TGTGCCAGCAGCTTGGAGGGTTTCGGCGTAACCTACGAGCAGTACTTC.